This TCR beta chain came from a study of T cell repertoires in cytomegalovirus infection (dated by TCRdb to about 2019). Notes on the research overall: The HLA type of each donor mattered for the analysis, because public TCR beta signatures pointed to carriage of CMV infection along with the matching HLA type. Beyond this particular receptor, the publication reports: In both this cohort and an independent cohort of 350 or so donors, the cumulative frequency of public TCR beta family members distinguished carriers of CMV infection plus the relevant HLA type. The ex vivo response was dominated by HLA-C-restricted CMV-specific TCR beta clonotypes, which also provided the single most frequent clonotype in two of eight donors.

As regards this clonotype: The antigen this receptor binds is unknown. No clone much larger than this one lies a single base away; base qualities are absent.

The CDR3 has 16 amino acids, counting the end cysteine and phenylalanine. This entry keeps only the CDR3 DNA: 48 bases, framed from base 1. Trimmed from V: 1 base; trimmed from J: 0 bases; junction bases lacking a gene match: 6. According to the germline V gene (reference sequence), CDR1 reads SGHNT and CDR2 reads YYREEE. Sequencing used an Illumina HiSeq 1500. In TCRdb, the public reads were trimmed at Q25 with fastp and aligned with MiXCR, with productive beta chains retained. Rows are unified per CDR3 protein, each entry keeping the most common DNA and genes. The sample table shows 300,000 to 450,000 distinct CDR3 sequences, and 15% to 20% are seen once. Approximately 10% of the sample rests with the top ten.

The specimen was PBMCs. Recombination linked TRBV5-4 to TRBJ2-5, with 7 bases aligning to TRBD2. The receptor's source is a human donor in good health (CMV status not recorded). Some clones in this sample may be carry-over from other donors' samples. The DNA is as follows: TGTGCCAGCAGCTTGTCGCTAGCGGTGTACCAAGAGACCCAGTACTTC. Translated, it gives CASSLSLAVYQETQYF.